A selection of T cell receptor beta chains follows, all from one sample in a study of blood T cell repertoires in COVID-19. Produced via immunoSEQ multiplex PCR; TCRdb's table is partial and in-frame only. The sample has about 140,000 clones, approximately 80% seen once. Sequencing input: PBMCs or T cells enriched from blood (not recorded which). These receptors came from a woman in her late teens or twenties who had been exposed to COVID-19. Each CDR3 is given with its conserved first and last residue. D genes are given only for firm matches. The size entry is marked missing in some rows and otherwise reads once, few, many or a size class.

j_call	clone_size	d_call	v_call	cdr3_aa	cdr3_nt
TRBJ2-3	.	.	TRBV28	CASSFASGAGTQYF	TGTGCCAGCAGTTTTGCATCAGGGGCGGGTACGCAGTATTTT
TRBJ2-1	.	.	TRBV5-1	CASSHPIPGDEQFF	TGCGCCAGCAGCCATCCGATCCCGGGTGATGAGCAGTTCTTC
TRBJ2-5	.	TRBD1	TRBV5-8	CASSPRTGQRAQYF	TGTGCCAGCAGCCCCCGGACAGGGCAGAGGGCCCAGTACTTC
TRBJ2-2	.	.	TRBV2	CASIFWAATGELFF	TGTGCCAGCATTTTTTGGGCAGCCACCGGGGAGCTGTTTTTT
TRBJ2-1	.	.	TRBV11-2	CASKSRGYDNEQFF	TGTGCCAGCAAATCCCGCGGATATGACAATGAGCAGTTCTTC
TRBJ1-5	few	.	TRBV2	CASSQRAGSNQPQHF	TGTGCCAGCAGTCAACGCGCAGGGTCCAATCAGCCCCAGCATTTT
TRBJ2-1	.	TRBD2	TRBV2	CASSEGLAGDNEQFF	TGTGCCAGCAGTGAGGGTCTAGCGGGAGACAATGAGCAGTTCTTC
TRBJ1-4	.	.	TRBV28	CASSSNTPGVNEKLFF	TGTGCCAGCAGTTCCAATACACCAGGGGTTAATGAAAAACTGTTTTTT
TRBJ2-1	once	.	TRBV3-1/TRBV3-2	CASRAQPSYNEQFF	TGTGCCAGCCGAGCGCAACCCTCCTACAATGAGCAGTTCTTC
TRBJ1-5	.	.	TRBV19	CASSGSFNQPQHF	TGTGCCAGTAGTGGTAGTTTCAATCAGCCCCAGCATTTT
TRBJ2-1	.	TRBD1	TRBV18	CASSLSGQGGTYNEQFF	TGTGCCAGCTCACTAAGTGGACAGGGGGGAACCTACAATGAGCAGTTCTTC
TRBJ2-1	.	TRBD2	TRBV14	CASNGGGSFSYNEQFF	TGTGCCAGCAACGGTGGCGGGAGTTTCTCCTACAATGAGCAGTTCTTC
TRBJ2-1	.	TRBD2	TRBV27	CASSSLPGTSGSNEQFF	TGTGCCAGCAGTTCCCTCCCCGGGACTAGCGGGAGCAATGAGCAGTTCTTC
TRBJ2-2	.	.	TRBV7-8	CASSLQQTNTGELFF	TGTGCCAGCAGCTTGCAACAAACGAACACCGGGGAGCTGTTTTTT
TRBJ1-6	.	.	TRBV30	CAWSWGAGNSPLHF	TGTGCCTGGTCCTGGGGCGCGGGGAATTCACCCCTCCACTTT
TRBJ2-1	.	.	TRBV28	CASSLVRANEQFF	TGTGCCAGCAGTCTGGTCCGAGCTAATGAGCAGTTCTTC
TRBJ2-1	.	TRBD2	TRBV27	CASSLLRLAGANEQFF	TGTGCCAGCAGTTTACTCCGACTAGCGGGAGCCAATGAGCAGTTCTTC
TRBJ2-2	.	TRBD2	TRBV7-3	CASSLEAKRGNTGELFF	TGTGCCAGCAGCTTAGAGGCTAAGCGGGGGAACACCGGGGAGCTGTTTTTT
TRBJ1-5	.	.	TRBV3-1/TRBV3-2	CATSLGGNQPQHF	TGTGCCACCTCACTCGGGGGAAATCAGCCCCAGCATTTT
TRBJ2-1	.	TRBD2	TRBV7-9	CASRSRGLARNEQFF	TGTGCCAGCAGATCCCGGGGACTAGCGAGGAATGAGCAGTTCTTC
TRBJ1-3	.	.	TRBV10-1	CASSRTTGNTIYF	TGCGCCAGCAGCCGGACAACTGGAAACACCATATATTTT
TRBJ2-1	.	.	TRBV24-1	CATSDSGAEQFF	TGTGCCACCAGTGACTCAGGGGCCGAGCAGTTCTTC
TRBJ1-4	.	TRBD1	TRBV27	CASSPQGAPTNEKLFF	TGTGCCAGCAGTCCCCAGGGGGCCCCAACTAATGAAAAACTGTTTTTT
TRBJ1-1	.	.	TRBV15	CATSREDRDTEAFF	TGTGCCACCAGCAGAGAGGACAGAGACACTGAAGCTTTCTTT
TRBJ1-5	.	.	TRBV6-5	CASSLGPSNQPQHF	TGTGCCAGCAGTTTGGGGCCCTCTAATCAGCCCCAGCATTTT
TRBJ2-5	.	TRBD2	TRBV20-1	CSASKGGRTETQYF	TGCAGTGCTAGTAAGGGCGGGAGGACGGAGACCCAGTACTTC
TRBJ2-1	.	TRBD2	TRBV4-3	CASSQGLAENNEQFF	TGCGCCAGCAGCCAAGGACTAGCGGAGAACAATGAGCAGTTCTTC
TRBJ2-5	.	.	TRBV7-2	CASSLTGPQVTQYF	TGTGCCAGCAGCTTAACAGGGCCGCAGGTGACCCAGTACTTC
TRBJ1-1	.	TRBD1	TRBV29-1	CSVATRTGPANTEAFF	TGCAGCGTTGCCACTCGGACAGGGCCGGCGAACACTGAAGCTTTCTTT
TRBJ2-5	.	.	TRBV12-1	CASIKPPRLAGIQETQYF	TGTGCCAGCATCAAGCCTCCGAGGCTAGCGGGAATCCAAGAGACCCAGTACTTC
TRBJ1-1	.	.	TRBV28	CASSTQGAAGYMNTEAFF	TGTGCCAGCAGTACCCAAGGAGCCGCTGGGTACATGAACACTGAAGCTTTCTTT
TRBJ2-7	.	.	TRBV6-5	CAIWTGYEQYF	TGTGCCATCTGGACTGGGTACGAGCAGTACTTC